This T cell receptor (beta chain) originates from a study of shared clonotypes between healthy human individuals. The study, taken as a whole, reports: Estimated richness was generally greater in naive than memory subsets.

This CDR3 is built from 16 residues. The germline gives CDR1 SGHNT, CDR2 YENEEA. V lost 4 bases and J 2 bases, leaving 16 bases between the germline ends. To note about this clone: Its target is unknown.

A roughly 200 ng quantity of DNA, 25,000 to 30,000 T cell genomes, went into the sorted-subset replicate PCRs. TCRdb's table, derived via immunoSEQ multiplex PCR, lists solely in-frame clones and lacks some. The sample has around 1.5 million clones; 95% to 99% are singletons. V gene TRBV11-3 combines with J gene TRBJ2-3, with D hard to call. The TCR originated in a man under 40 in good health. The specimen sequenced was naive CD4+ T cells sorted from blood. This sample's subset: CD45RA+ positively selected. The CDR3 bases are TGTGCCAGCAGCTACTCGACCGGAAGAGTCACAGATACGCAGTATTTT. Translated: CASSYSTGRVTDTQYF.